Reported below is one TCR beta chain. Its matching antigen is unknown. These data belong to a study of cytomegalovirus exposure and HLA in healthy donors. Broader study findings: Some V segments (TRBV6-2 and TRBV6-3 among them) were excluded as indistinguishable. Most sequenced TCRs were rare (though some public TCRs occurred in many donors).

In germline, CDR1 is MDHEN, CDR2 SYDVKM. V was cut by 8 bases and J by 0 bases, with 13 bases left in between. The CDR3 is 15 residues long. Researchers ran the PCR with 60 Vbeta and 13 Jbeta primers. The table came from immunoSEQ multiplex PCR; TCRdb's copy has only in-frame clones and leaves some out. Its table lists 96,000 or so clones. The chain couples TRBV28 to TRBJ2-2; a weak D match, TRBD2 (5 bases). The origin of this receptor is a woman between 25 and 40 years old in good health and CMV-seronegative. Specimen: PBMCs. CDR3 region: CASSLRGANTGELFF. CDR3 sequence (DNA): TGTGCCAGCTCGCTACGGGGAGCGAACACCGGGGAGCTGTTTTTT.